This T cell receptor beta chain is drawn from a study of tumor and adjacent non-tumor tissue in lung cancer. Study as a whole: The cohort had around twelve adenocarcinoma, a couple of squamous cell and 1 small cell patients. Stage I to III disease affected 9 to 10 men and roughly 5 women aged roughly 31 to 85. On average, productive TCRbeta reads reached about 4.4 million per sample.

A modified ARM-PCR protocol with three rounds of nested PCR amplified TCRbeta. TCRdb redid the calling of the multiplex PCR reads with MiXCR, one entry per CDR3 protein. The table has some 100,000 distinct CDR3 sequences, roughly 74% seen once. This sample's RNA came from whole unsorted tissue. Newly diagnosed lung cancer patients had thoracic surgery in China, August–late 2014, without prior chemotherapy. A word on this clonotype: At one boundary the junction diverges from the germline segment, which might be a read error.

The germline V gene encodes CDR1 MDHEN and CDR2 SYDVKM. The CDR3 is made up of 14 amino acids. The material sequenced was lung tumor tissue. The V gene is TRBV28, the J gene TRBJ2-2; TRBD1 matches at 9 bases. The clonotype was recovered from an older woman with non-small cell lung cancer. CDR3 residues: CTSSKQGAGGELYF. As DNA, the CDR3 is TGTACCAGCAGTAAACAGGGGGCTGGCGGGGAGCTGTATTTT. The entire variable domain, with the rest obtained from reference TRBV28 and TRBJ2-2, is as follows: DVKVTQSSRYLVKRTGEKVFLECVQDMDHENMFWYRQDPGLGLRLIYFSYDVKMKEKGDIPEGYSVSREKKERFSLILESASTNQTSMYLCTSSKQGAGGELYFGEGSRLTVL.